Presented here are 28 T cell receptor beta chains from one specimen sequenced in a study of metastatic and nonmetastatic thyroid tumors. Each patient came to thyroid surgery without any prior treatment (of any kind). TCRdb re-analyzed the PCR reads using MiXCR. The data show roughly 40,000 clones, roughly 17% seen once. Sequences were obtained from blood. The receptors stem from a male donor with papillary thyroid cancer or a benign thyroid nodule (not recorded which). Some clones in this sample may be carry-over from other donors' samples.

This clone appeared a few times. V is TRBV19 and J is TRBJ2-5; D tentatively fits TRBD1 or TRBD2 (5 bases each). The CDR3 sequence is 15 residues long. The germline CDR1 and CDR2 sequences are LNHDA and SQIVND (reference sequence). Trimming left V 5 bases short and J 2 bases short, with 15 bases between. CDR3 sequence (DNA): TGTGCCAGTAGTCGATCACTGGGACCACAAGAGACCCAGTACTTC. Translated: CASSRSLGPQETQYF.

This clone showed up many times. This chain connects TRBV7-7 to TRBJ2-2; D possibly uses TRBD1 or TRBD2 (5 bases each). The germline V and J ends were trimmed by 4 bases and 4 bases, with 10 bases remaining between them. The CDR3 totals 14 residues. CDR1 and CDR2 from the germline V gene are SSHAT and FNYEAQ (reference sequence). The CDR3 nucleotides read TGTGCCAGCAGCTCCTCAGGGAGCACCGGGGAGCTGTTTTTT. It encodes CASSSSGSTGELFF.

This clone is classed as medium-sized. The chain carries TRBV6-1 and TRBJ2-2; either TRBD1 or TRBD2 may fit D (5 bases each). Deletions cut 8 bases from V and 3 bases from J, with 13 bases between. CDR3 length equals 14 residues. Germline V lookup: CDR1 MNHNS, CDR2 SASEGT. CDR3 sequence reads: CASVPSRDTGELFF. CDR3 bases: TGTGCCAGCGTACCTAGCAGGGACACCGGGGAGCTGTTTTTT.

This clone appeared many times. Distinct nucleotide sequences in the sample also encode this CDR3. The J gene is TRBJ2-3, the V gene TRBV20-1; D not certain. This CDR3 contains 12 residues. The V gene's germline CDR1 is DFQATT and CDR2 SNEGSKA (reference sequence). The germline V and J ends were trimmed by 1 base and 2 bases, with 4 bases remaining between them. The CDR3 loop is CSARVDTDTQYF. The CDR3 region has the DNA TGCAGTGCTAGAGTGGACACAGATACGCAGTATTTT.

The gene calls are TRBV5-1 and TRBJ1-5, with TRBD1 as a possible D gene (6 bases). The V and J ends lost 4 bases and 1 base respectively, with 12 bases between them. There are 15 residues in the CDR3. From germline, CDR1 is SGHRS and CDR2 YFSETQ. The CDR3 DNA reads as TGCGCCAGCAGCCCAGCAGGGGTGAGCAATCAGCCCCAGCATTTT. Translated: CASSPAGVSNQPQHF. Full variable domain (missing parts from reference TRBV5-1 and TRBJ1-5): KAGVTQTPRYLIKTRGQQVTLSCSPISGHRSVSWYQQTPGQGLQFLFEYFSETQRNKGNFPGRFSGRQFSNSRSEMNVSTLELGDSALYLCASSPAGVSNQPQHFGDGTRLSIL.

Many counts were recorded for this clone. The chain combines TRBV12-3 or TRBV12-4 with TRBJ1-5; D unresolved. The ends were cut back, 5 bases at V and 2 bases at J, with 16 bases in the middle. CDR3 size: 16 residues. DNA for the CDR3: TGTGCCAGCAGTATTGTATACCAGGACGGCAATCAGCCCCAGCATTTT. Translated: CASSIVYQDGNQPQHF.

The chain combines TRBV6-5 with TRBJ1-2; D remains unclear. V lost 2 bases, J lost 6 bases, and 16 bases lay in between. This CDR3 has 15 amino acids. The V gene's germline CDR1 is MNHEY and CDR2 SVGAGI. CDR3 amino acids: CASSYDGLFRDGYTF. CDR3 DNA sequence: TGTGCCAGCAGTTACGACGGTCTCTTTAGGGATGGCTACACCTTC.

The CDR3 region has the DNA TGTGCCTGGAGTGTAGGGGGCTCTGGAAACACCATATATTTT. This translates into CAWSVGGSGNTIYF. The rearrangement links TRBV30 to TRBJ1-3; possible D gene TRBD1, 6 bases. Germline V gives CDR1 GTSNPN, CDR2 SVGIG (reference sequence). Between the trimmed V and J ends, which lost 0 bases and 0 bases, there was a span of 6 bases. The length of the CDR3 is 14 residues.

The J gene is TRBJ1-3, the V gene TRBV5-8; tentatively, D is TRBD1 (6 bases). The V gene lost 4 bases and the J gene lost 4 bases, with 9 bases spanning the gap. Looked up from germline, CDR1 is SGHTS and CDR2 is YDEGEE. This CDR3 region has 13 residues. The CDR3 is CASSLGHGNTIYF. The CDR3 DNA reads TGTGCCAGCAGCCTGGGACACGGAAACACCATATATTTT.

The CDR3 protein is CASSYGTSGSDEQYF. CDR3 DNA sequence: TGTGCCAGCAGTTACGGGACTAGCGGGAGCGACGAGCAGTACTTC. The rearrangement joins TRBV6-2 or TRBV6-3 to TRBJ2-7; 14 nucleotides agree with TRBD2. This CDR3 is built from 15 residues. CDR1 MNHEY and CDR2 SVGEGT come from the germline V gene. The V segment lost 2 bases and the J segment 5 bases; nucleotides outside the gene matches: 2.

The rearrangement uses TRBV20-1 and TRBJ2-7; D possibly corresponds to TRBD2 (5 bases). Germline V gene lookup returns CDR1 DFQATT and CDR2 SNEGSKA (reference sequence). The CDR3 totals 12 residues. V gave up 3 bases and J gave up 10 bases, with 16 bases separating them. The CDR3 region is CSASNWRQYQYF. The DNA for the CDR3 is TGCAGTGCTAGTAATTGGAGGCAGTACCAGTACTTC.

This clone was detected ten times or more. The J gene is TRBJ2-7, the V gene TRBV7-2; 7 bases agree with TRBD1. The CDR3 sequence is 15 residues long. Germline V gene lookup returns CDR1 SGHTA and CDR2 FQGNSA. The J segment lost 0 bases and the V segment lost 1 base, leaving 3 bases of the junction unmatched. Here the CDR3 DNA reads TGTGCCAGCAGCTTAGTTTCAGGGGGCTCCTACGAGCAGTACTTC. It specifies CASSLVSGGSYEQYF.

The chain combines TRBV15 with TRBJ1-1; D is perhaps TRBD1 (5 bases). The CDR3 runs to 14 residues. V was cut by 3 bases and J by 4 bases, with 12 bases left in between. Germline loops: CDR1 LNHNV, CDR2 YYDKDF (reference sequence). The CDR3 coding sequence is TGTGCCACCAGCAGGGACATTGCGATCACTGAAGCTTTCTTT. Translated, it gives CATSRDIAITEAFF.

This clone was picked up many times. CDR3 in amino acids: CASSREGNEQFF. The CDR3 DNA sequence: TGTGCCAGCAGTCGAGAAGGGAATGAGCAGTTCTTC. The V and J genes are TRBV6-1 and TRBJ2-1; no firm D call. CDR3 length equals 12 residues. Per germline, CDR1 MNHNS and CDR2 SASEGT. Trimming took off 5 bases at V and 7 bases at J, with 9 bases between the two ends.

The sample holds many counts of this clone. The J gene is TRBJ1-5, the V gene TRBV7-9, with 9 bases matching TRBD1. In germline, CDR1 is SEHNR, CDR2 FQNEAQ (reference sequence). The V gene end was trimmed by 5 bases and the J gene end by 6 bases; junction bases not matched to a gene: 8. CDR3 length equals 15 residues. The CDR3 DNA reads TGTGCCAGCAGCCCCGAGGGACAGGGCCGTCAGCCCCAGCATTTT. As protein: CASSPEGQGRQPQHF.

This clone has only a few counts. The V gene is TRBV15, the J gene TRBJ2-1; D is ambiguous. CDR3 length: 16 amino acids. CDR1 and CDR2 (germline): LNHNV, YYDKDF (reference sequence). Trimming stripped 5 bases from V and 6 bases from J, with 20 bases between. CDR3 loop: CATSAGGSLPANEQFF. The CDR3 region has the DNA TGTGCCACCAGCGCCGGTGGGTCCTTACCCGCCAATGAGCAGTTCTTC.

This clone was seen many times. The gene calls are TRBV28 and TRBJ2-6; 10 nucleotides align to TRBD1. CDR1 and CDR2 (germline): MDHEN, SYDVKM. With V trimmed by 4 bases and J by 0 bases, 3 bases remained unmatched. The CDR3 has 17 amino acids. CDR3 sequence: CASSSGTGDSGANVLTF. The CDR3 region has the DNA TGTGCCAGCAGTTCCGGGACAGGGGACTCTGGGGCCAACGTCCTGACTTTC.

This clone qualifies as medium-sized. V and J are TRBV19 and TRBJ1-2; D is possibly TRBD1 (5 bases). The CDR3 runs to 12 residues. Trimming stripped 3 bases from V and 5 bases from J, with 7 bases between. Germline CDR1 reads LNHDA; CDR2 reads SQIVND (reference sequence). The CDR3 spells CASSIAGYGYTF. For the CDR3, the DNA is TGTGCCAGTAGTATCGCAGGGTATGGCTACACCTTC.

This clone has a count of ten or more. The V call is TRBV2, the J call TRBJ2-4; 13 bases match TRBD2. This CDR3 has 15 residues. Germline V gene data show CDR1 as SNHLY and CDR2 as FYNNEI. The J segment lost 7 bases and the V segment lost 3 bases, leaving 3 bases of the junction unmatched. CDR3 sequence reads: CASSDGLAGVNIQYF. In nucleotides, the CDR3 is TGTGCCAGCAGTGACGGACTAGCGGGAGTCAACATTCAGTACTTC.

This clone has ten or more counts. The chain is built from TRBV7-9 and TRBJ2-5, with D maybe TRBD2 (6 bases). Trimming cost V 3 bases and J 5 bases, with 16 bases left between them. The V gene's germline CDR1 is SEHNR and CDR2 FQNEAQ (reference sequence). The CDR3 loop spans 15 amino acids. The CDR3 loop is CASSFFSGVGETQYF. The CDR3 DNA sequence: TGTGCCAGCAGCTTTTTTTCGGGAGTGGGGGAGACCCAGTACTTC. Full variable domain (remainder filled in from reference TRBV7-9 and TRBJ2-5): DTGVSQNPRHKITKRGQNVTFRCDPISEHNRLYWYRQTLGQGPEFLTYFQNEAQLEKSRLLSDRFSAERPKGSFSTLEIQRTEQGDSAMYLCASSFFSGVGETQYFGPGTRLLVL.

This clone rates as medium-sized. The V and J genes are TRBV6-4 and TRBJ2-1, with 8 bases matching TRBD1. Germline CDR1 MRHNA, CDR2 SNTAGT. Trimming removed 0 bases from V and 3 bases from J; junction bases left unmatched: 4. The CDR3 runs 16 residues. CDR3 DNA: TGTGCCAGCAGTGACTCGAAGACAGGGGACTACAATGAGCAGTTCTTC. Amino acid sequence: CASSDSKTGDYNEQFF.

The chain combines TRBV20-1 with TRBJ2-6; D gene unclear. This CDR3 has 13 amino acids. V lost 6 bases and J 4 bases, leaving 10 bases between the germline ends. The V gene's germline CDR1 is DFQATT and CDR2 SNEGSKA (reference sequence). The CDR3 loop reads CSAIDPGANVLTF. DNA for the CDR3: TGCAGTGCCATTGATCCCGGGGCCAACGTCCTGACTTTC.

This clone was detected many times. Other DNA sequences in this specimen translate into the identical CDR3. CDR3 sequence: CASSFNGNYGYTF. For the CDR3, the DNA is TGTGCCAGCAGTTTTAACGGTAACTATGGCTACACCTTC. The chain links TRBV12-3 or TRBV12-4 to TRBJ1-2, with no clear D. V lost 3 bases and J lost 1, with 6 bases in between. The CDR3 totals 13 residues.

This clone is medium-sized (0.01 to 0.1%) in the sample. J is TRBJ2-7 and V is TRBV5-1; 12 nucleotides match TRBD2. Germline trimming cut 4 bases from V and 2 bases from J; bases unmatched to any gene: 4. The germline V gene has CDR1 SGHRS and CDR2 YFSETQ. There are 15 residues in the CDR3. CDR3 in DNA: TGCGCCAGCAGCGTGACTAGCGGGGGAACCTACGAGCAGTACTTC. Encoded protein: CASSVTSGGTYEQYF.

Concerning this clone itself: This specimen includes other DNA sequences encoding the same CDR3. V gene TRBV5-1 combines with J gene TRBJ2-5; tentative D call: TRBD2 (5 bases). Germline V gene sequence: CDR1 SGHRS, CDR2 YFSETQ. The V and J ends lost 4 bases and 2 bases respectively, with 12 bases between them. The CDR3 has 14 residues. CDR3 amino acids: CASSLAGGQETQYF. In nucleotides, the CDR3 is TGCGCCAGCAGCCTAGCTGGAGGTCAAGAGACCCAGTACTTC.

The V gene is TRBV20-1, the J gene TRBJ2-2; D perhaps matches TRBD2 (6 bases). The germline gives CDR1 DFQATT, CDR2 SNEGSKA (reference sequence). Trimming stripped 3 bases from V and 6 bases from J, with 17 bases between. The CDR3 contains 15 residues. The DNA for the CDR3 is TGCAGTGCTAGTCCCGGGAGAGGGGTCCCCGGGGAGCTGTTTTTT. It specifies CSASPGRGVPGELFF.

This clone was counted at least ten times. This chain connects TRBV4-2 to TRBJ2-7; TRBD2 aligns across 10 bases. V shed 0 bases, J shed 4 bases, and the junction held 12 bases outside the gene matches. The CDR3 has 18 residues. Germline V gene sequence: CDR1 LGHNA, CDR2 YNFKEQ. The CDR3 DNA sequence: TGTGCCAGCAGCCAAGATTTCGAGGTTGATAGCGGGGGGTACGAGCAGTACTTC. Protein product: CASSQDFEVDSGGYEQYF.

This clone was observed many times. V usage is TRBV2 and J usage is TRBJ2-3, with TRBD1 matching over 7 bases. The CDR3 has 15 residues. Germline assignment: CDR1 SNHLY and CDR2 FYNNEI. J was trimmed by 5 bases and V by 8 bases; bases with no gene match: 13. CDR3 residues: CASADKRGPRDTQYF. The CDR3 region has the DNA TGTGCCAGCGCAGACAAGAGGGGGCCTAGAGATACGCAGTATTTT.